This T cell receptor (beta chain) stems from a study of early T cells in non-severe SARS-CoV-2 infection (dated by TCRdb to the early 2020s). With respect to the entire study: Bulk RNA from unsorted whole blood was used for TCR sequencing, so alpha and beta chains could not be paired.

What the work shows at the level of the full study, not this receptor alone: VDJdb matching was skewed toward anti-spike CD8 responses, so virus-specific expansions were likely underestimated and private and CD4 specificities were missed.

This clonotype was observed many times. This clone's antigen is unknown. Qualities for individual bases were not recorded, and no much larger clone is one base off. Preparation of the library involved 5' RACE. Instrument on record: NextSeq 500. To correct for sequencing error and PCR bias, the TCR library protocol tagged individual cDNA molecules with unique molecular identifiers. TCR alpha and beta chains were both sequenced, and the abundances of alpha and beta sequences in each sample were closely correlated with each other. In the source study's methods: Decombinator V4 was used to perform V gene, J gene and CDR3 annotation of TCR sequences. Expanded TCRs were defined as changing significantly between any two time points under a Poisson model with p below 0.0001. TCR abundances were normalised to the total number of TCRs sequenced in each sample and reported as counts per million. MAIT TCRs were defined by TRAV1-2 paired with TRAJ12, TRAJ20 or TRAJ33, and iNKT TCRs by TRAV10 paired with TRAJ18. VDJdb, accessed 1 November 2021, was searched for CMV, EBV and SARS-CoV-2 annotated TCRs, with TCRs annotated for multiple antigens excluded. The raw public data were reprocessed by TCRdb itself: fastp quality trimming at Q25, MiXCR clonotype calling, in-frame beta chains only. Rows are unified per CDR3 protein, each entry keeping the most common DNA and genes. These V and J calls are TCRdb output, not the study's own analysis. The sample yields around 76,000 distinct CDR3 sequences; over 9% were counted once. Jointly, the top ten make up 3.9% of the sample.

The study was a case-control design nested within a healthcare worker cohort in London, UK, with weekly nasopharyngeal swab PCR tests and blood sampling. Healthcare workers were enrolled in the week of the UK lockdown, from 23 to 31 March 2020, and were followed every week for up to about 16 weeks. The germline V gene (reference sequence) provides CDR1 SEHNR and CDR2 FQNEAQ. From its cysteine to its phenylalanine, the CDR3 spans 14 amino acids. The entry retains the CDR3 DNA only, 42 bases that are in frame from base 1. Trimming costs V 1 base and J 4 bases, and their ends lie 10 bases apart. The sample was whole blood. The origin of this receptor is an adult who was a healthcare worker with PCR-confirmed SARS-CoV-2 infection or an uninfected control (not recorded which). The sequence is built from TRBV7-9 and TRBJ1-1, with a tentative D gene TRBD1 over 6 matching bases. CDR3 protein: CASSLVQGSTEAFF. The base sequence is TGTGCCAGCAGCTTAGTACAGGGAAGCACTGAAGCTTTCTTT.